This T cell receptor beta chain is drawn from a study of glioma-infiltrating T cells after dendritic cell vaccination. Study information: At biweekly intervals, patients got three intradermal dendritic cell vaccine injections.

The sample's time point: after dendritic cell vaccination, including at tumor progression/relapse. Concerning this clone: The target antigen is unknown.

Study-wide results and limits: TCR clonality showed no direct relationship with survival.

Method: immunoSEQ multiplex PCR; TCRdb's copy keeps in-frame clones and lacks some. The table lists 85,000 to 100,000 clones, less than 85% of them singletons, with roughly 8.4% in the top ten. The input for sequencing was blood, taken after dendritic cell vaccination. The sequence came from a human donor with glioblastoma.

CDR3: CASSLGTGALYNEQFF. The DNA of the CDR3 is TGTGCCAGCAGCTTGGGGACAGGGGCCCTTTACAATGAGCAGTTCTTC. This chain uses TRBV5-6 with TRBJ2-1; 9 bases match TRBD1. V lost 0 bases and J lost 4; bases outside the gene matches: 5. CDR1 and CDR2 from the germline V gene are SGHDT and YYEEEE. The CDR3 is 16 residues long.